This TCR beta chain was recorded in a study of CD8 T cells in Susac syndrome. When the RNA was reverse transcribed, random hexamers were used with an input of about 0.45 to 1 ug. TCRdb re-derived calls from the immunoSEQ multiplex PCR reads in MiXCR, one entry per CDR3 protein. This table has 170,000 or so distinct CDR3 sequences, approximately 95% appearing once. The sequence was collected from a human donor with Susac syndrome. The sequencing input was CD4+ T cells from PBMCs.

The CDR3 loop reads CASSEPPTTDTQYF. In nucleotides, the CDR3 is TGTGCCAGCAGTGAACCTCCGACCACAGATACGCAGTATTTT. J is TRBJ2-3 and V is TRBV25-1, with D unclear. Germline V gene sequence: CDR1 MGHDK, CDR2 SYGVNS. Trimming left V 2 bases short and J 2 bases short, with 8 bases between. The CDR3 is 14 amino acids.